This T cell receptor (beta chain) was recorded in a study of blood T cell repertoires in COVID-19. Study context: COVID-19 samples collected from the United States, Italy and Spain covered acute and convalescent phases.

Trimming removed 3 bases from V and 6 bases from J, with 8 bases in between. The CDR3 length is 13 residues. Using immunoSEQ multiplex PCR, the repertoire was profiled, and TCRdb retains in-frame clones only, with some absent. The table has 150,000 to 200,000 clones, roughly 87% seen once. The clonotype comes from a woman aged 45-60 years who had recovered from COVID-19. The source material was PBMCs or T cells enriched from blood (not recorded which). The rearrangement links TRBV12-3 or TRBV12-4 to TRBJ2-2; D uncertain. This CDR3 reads CASSFNEAGELFF. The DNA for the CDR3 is TGTGCCAGCAGTTTCAATGAGGCCGGGGAGCTGTTTTTT.